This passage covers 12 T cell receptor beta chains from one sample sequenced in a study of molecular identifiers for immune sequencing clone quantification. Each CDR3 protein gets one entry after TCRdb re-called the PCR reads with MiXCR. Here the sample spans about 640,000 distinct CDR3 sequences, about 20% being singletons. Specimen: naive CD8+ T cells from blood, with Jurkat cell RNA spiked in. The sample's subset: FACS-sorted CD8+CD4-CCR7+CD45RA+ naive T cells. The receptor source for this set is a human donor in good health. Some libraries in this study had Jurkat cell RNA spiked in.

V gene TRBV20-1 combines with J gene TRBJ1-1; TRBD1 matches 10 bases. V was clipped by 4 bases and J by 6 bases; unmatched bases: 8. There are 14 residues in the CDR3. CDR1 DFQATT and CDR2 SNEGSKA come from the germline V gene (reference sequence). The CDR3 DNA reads TGCAGTGCTACCGCCGGGACAGGGGAGTCTGAAGCTTTCTTT. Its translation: CSATAGTGESEAFF.

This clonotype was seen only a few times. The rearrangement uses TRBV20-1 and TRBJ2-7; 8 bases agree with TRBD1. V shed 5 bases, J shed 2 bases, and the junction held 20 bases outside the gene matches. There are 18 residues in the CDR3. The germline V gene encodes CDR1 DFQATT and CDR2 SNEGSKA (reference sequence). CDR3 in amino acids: CSAPFTGQVSSWAYEQYF. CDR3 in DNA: TGCAGTGCTCCCTTCACGGGACAGGTCTCCTCTTGGGCCTACGAGCAGTACTTC.

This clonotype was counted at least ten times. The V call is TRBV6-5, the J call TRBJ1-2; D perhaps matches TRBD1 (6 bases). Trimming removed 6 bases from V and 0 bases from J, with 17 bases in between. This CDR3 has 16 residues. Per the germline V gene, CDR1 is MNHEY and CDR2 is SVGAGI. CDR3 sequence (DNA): TGTGCCAGCAGGTTTTTCGGGACAAACGCTAACTATGGCTACACCTTC. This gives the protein CASRFFGTNANYGYTF.

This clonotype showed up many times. The CDR3 DNA sequence: TGCGCCAGCAATCTTGGCGCAGGGGTCACTGAAGCTTTCTTT. Protein: CASNLGAGVTEAFF. This sequence joins TRBV5-1 and TRBJ1-1, with D possibly TRBD1 on 6 matching bases. The germline V gene has CDR1 SGHRS and CDR2 YFSETQ. The CDR3 extends over 14 amino acids. V shed 6 bases and J shed 4 bases, with 16 bases lying between them.

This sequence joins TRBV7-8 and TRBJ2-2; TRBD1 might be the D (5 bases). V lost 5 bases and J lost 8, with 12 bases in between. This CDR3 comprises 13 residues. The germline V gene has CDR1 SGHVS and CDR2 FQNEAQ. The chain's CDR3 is CASSARVFGELFF. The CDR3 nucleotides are TGTGCCAGCAGCGCCAGGGTTTTTGGGGAGCTGTTTTTT.

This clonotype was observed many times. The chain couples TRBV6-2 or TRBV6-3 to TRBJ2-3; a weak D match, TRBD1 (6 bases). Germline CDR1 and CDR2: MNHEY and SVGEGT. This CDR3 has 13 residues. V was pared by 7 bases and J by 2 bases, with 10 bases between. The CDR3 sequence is CASTGTHTDTQYF. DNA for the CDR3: TGTGCCAGCACCGGGACACACACAGATACGCAGTATTTT.

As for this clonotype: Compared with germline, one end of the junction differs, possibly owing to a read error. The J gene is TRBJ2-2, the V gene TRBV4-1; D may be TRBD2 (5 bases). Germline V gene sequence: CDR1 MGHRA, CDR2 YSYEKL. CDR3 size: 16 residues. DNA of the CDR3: TGCGCCAGCAGCCAAATAACCTTCCAAAGGGCCGGGGAGCTGTCTTTT. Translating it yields CASSQITFQRAGELSF.

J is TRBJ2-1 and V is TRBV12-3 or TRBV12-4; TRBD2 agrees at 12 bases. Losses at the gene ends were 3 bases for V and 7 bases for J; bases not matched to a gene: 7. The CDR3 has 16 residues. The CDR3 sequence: CASSFLLAGGQNEQFF. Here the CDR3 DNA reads TGTGCCAGCAGTTTTCTTCTAGCGGGGGGGCAAAATGAGCAGTTCTTC.

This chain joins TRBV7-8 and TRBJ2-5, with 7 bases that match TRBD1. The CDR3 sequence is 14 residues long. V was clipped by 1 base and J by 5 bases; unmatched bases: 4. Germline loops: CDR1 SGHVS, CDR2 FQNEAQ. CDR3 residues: CASSLGQGTETQYF. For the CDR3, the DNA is TGTGCCAGCAGCTTAGGACAGGGTACGGAGACCCAGTACTTC.

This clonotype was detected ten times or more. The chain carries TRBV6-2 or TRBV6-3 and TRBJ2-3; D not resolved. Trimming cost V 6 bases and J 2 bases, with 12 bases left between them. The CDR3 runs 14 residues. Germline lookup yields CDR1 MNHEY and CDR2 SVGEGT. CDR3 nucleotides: TGTGCCAGCAGCAACCAACAAGTCACAGATACGCAGTATTTT. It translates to CASSNQQVTDTQYF.

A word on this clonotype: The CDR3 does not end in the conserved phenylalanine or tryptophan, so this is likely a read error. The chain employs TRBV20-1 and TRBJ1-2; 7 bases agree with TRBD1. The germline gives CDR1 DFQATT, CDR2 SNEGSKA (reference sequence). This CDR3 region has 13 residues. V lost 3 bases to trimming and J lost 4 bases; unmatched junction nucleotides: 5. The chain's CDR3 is CSASAGTAYGYTL. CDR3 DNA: TGCAGTGCTAGTGCCGGGACAGCCTATGGCTACACCCTC.

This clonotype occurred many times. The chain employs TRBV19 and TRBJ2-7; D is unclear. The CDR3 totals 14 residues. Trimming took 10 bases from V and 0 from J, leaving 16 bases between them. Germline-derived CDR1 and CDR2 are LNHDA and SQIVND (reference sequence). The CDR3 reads CATQTAFSSYEQYF. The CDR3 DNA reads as TGTGCCACCCAAACGGCGTTTAGCTCCTACGAGCAGTACTTC.